This record covers a single T cell receptor beta chain. In the authors' workflow: How many nucleated cells were present was estimated from reference gene primer amplification. Measured with immunoSEQ multiplex PCR; TCRdb has only the in-frame clones, and not every one. The V and J calls and clone size are taken from that table; D and trimming were inferred from the DNA. The repertoire has a few hundred thousand clones, 86% of them found once; the top ten carry around a tenth. This sample is drawn from a study of blood T cell repertoires in COVID-19. Overall study: Whether acute or convalescent, the COVID-19 samples came from the United States, Italy and Spain. T cells, B-cell-depleted T cells, or PBMCs supplied cDNA or gDNA.

The receptor was isolated from a man aged 40-55 years who had recovered from COVID-19. What was sequenced was peripheral blood.

The CDR3 bases are TGTGCCAGCAGTGAAGGTCGGGGGGACCTCTATGGCTACACCTTC. This codes for CASSEGRGDLYGYTF. The chain joins TRBV6-1 to TRBJ1-2; the D gene is possibly TRBD1 (5 bases). Trimming cost V 1 base and J 4 bases, with 13 bases left between them. This CDR3 region has 15 residues. The germline gives CDR1 MNHNS, CDR2 SASEGT.